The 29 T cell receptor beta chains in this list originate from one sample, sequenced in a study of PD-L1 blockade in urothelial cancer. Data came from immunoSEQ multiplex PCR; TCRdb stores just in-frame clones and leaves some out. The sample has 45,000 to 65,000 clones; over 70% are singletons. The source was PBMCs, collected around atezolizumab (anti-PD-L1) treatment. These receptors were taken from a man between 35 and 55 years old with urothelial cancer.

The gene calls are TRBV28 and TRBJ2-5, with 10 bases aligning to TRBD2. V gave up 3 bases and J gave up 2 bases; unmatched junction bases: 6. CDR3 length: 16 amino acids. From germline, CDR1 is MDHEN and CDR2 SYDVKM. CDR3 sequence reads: CASSFRRTSGQETQYF. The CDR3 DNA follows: TGTGCCAGCAGTTTTCGTAGGACTAGCGGACAAGAGACCCAGTACTTC. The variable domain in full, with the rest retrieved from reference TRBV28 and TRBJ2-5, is DVKVTQSSRYLVKRTGEKVFLECVQDMDHENMFWYRQDPGLGLRLIYFSYDVKMKEKGDIPEGYSVSREKKERFSLILESASTNQTSMYLCASSFRRTSGQETQYFGPGTRLLVL.

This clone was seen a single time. This CDR3 is CASSVVPSTDTQYF. CDR3 bases: TGTGCCAGCAGCGTAGTCCCTAGCACAGATACGCAGTATTTT. V and J are TRBV9 and TRBJ2-3; D ambiguous. This CDR3 has 14 residues. V lost 0 bases to trimming and J lost 0 bases, with 5 bases between them. Germline values: CDR1 SGDLS, CDR2 YYNGEE.

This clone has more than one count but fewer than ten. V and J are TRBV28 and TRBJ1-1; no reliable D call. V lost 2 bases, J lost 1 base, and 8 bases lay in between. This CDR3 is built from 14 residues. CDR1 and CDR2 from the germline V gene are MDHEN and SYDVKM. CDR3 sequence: CASSLEARNTEAFF. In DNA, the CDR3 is TGTGCCAGCAGTTTAGAGGCCCGGAACACTGAAGCTTTCTTT.

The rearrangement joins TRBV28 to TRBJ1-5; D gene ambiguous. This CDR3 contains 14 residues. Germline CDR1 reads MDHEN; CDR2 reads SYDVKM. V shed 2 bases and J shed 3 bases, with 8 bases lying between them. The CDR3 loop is CASSLVRVNQPQHF. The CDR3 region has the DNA TGTGCCAGCAGTTTAGTCCGGGTCAATCAGCCCCAGCATTTT.

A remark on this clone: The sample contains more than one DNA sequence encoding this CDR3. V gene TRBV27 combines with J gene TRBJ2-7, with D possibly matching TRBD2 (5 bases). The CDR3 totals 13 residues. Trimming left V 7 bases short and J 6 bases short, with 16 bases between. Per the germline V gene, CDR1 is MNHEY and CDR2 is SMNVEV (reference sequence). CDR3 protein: CASKVLGESEQYF. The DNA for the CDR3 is TGTGCCAGCAAGGTCCTCGGGGAGAGCGAGCAGTACTTC.

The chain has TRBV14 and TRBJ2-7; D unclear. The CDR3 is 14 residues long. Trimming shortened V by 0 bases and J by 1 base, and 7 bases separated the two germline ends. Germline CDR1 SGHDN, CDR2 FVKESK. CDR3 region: CASSQDFGSYEQYF. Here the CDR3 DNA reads TGTGCCAGCAGCCAAGATTTCGGGTCCTACGAGCAGTACTTC. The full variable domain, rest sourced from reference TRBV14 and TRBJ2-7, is EAGVTQFPSHSVIEKGQTVTLRCDPISGHDNLYWYRRVMGKEIKFLLHFVKESKQDESGMPNNRFLAERTGGTYSTLKVQPAELEDSGVYFCASSQDFGSYEQYFGPGTRLTVT.

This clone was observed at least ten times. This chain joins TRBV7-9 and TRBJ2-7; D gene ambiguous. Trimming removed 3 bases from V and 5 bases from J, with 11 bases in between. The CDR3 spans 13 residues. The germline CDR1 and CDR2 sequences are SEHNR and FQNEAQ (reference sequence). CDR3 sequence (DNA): TGTGCCAGCAGCTTGGTGGCCCTGGACGAGCAGTACTTC. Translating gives CASSLVALDEQYF. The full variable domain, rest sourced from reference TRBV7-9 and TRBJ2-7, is DTGVSQNPRHKITKRGQNVTFRCDPISEHNRLYWYRQTLGQGPEFLTYFQNEAQLEKSRLLSDRFSAERPKGSFSTLEIQRTEQGDSAMYLCASSLVALDEQYFGPGTRLTVT.

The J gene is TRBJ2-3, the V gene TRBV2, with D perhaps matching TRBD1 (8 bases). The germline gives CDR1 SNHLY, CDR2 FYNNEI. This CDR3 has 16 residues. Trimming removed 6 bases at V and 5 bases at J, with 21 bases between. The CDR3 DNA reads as TGTGCCAGCAGGTCCGGGACAGGCTCTAGCGGAGATACGCAGTATTTT. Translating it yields CASRSGTGSSGDTQYF. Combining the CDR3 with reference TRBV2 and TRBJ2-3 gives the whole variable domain EPEVTQTPSHQVTQMGQEVILRCVPISNHLYFYWYRQILGQKVEFLVSFYNNEISEKSEIFDDQFSVERPDGSNFTLKIRSTKLEDSAMYFCASRSGTGSSGDTQYFGPGTRLTVL.

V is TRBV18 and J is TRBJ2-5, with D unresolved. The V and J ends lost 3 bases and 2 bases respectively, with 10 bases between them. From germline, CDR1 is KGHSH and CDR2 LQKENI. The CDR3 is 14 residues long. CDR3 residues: CASSPSFGQETQYF. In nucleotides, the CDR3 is TGTGCCAGCTCACCTTCGTTCGGGCAAGAGACCCAGTACTTC.

The CDR3 region is CASSSPQPQTQGGPYEQYF. The CDR3 region has the DNA TGTGCCAGCAGTTCCCCCCAACCACAAACACAGGGGGGTCCCTACGAGCAGTACTTC. The V call is TRBV28, the J call TRBJ2-7, with 8 bases that match TRBD1. The V gene end was trimmed by 4 bases and the J gene end by 2 bases; junction bases not matched to a gene: 19. Looked up from germline, CDR1 is MDHEN and CDR2 is SYDVKM. The CDR3 is 19 amino acids.

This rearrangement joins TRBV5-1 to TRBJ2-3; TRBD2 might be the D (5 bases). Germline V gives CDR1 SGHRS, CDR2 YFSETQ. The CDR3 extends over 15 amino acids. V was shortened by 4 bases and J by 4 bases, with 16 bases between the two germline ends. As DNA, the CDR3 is TGCGCCAGCAGCCCCCTCCCGGGGTTAGCAGATACGCAGTATTTT. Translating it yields CASSPLPGLADTQYF.

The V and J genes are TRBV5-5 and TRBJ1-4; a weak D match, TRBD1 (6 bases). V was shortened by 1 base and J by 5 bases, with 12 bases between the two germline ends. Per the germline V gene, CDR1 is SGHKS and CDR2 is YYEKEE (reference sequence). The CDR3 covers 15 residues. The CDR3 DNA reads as TGTGCCAGCAGCTTGCAGCCAGGGGAAAATGAAAAACTGTTTTTT. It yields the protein CASSLQPGENEKLFF.

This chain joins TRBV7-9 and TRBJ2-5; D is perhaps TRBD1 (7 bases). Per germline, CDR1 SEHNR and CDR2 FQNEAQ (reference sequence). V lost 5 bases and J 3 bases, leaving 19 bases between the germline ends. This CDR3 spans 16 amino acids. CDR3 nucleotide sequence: TGTGCCAGCAGCCCAGTCGTGGGCAGGGGGGAAGAGACCCAGTACTTC. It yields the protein CASSPVVGRGEETQYF.

This chain's CDR3 is CASRSGNTQYF. The CDR3 DNA reads TGTGCCAGTAGGAGCGGCAATACGCAGTATTTT. The chain carries TRBV19 and TRBJ2-3; D is possibly TRBD2 (5 bases). Trimming removed 6 bases at V and 7 bases at J, with 8 bases between. The CDR3 has 11 residues. The V gene's germline CDR1 is LNHDA and CDR2 SQIVND (reference sequence).

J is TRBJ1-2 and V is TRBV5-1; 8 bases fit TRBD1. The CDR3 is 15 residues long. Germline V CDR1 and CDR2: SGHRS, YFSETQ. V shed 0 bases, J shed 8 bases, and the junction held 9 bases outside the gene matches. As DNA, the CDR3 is TGCGCCAGCAGCTTGGCCCTGGGACAGGTTCCCGGCTACACCTTC. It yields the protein CASSLALGQVPGYTF. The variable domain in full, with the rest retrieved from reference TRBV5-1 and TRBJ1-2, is KAGVTQTPRYLIKTRGQQVTLSCSPISGHRSVSWYQQTPGQGLQFLFEYFSETQRNKGNFPGRFSGRQFSNSRSEMNVSTLELGDSALYLCASSLALGQVPGYTFGSGTRLTVV.

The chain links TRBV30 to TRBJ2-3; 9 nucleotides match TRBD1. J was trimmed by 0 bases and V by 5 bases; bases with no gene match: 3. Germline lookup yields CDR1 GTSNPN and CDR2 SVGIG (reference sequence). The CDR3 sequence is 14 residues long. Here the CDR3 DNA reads TGTGCCTGGGACAGGGGGTTTAGCACAGATACGCAGTATTTT. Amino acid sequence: CAWDRGFSTDTQYF.

The DNA of the CDR3 is TGTGCCAGTAGCGGGACAGGGGGCGGTCAGCCCCAGCATTTT. It translates to CASSGTGGGQPQHF. V is TRBV19 and J is TRBJ1-5; TRBD1 matches at 12 bases. Germline CDR1 reads LNHDA; CDR2 reads SQIVND (reference sequence). With V trimmed by 6 bases and J by 6 bases, 3 bases remained unmatched. This CDR3 region has 14 residues.

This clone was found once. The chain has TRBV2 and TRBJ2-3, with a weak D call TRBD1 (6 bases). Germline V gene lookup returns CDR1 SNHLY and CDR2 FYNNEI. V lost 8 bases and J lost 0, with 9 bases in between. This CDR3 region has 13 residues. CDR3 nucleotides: TGTGCCAGCCGCGGACAGAGCACAGATACGCAGTATTTT. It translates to CASRGQSTDTQYF.

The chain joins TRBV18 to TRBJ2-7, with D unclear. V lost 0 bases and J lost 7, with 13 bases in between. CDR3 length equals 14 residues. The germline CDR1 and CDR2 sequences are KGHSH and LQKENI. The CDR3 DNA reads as TGTGCCAGCTCACCACCCCAGGTACGGTTGGAGCAGTACTTC. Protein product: CASSPPQVRLEQYF.

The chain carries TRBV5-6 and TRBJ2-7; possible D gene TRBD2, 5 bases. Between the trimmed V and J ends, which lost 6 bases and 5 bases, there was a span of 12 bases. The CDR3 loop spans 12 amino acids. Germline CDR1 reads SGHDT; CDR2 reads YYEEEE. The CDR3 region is CASKGSRDEQYF. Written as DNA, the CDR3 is TGTGCCAGCAAAGGGAGTCGAGACGAGCAGTACTTC.

CDR3 nucleotides: TGTGCCAGCAGATCACGCTCCGGGACAGGGGGAGTCGGGGAGCTGTTTTTT. Its protein is CASRSRSGTGGVGELFF. The genes are TRBV27 and TRBJ2-2; 11 positions agree with TRBD1. Germline trimming cut 6 bases from V and 7 bases from J; bases unmatched to any gene: 13. Germline V gene data show CDR1 as MNHEY and CDR2 as SMNVEV (reference sequence). The CDR3 contains 17 residues.

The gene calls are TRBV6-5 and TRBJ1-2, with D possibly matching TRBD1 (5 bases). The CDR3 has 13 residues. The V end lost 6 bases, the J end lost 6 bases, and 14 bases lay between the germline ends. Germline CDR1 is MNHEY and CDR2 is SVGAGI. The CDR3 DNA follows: TGTGCCAGCAGGCAAAACAGGAGGGATGGCTACACCTTC. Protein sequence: CASRQNRRDGYTF.

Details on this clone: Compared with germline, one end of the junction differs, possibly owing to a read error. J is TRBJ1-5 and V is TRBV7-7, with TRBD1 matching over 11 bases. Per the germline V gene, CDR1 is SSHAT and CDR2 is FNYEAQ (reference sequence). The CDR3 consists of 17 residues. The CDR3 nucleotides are TGTGCTAGCAGCCTACAAGCTGGGACAGGGGGTAATCAGCCCCAGCATTTT. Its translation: CASSLQAGTGGNQPQHF.

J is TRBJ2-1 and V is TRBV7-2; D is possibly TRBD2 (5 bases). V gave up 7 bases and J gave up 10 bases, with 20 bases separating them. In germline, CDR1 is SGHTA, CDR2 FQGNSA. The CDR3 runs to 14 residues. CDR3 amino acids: CASIKAGLTEEQFF. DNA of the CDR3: TGTGCCAGCATTAAGGCAGGACTCACTGAAGAGCAGTTCTTC.

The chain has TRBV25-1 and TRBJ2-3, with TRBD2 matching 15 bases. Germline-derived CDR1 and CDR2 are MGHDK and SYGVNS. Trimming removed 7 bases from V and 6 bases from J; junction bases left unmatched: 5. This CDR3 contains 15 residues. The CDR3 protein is CASNVGTSGRDTQYF. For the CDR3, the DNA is TGTGCCAGCAACGTCGGGACTAGCGGGAGGGATACGCAGTATTTT.

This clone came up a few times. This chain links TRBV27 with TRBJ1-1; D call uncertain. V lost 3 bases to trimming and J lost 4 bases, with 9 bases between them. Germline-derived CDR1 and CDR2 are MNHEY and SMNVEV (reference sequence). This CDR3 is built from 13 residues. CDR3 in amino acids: CASSFGASTEAFF. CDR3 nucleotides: TGTGCCAGCAGTTTTGGAGCCTCCACTGAAGCTTTCTTT.

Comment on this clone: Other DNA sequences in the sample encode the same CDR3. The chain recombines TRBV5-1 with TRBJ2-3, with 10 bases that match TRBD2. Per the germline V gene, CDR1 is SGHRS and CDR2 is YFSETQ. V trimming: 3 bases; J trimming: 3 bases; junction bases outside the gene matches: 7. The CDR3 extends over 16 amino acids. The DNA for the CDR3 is TGCGCCAGCAGCTATTACAGTAGCGGGAGGACAGATACGCAGTATTTT. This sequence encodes CASSYYSSGRTDTQYF.

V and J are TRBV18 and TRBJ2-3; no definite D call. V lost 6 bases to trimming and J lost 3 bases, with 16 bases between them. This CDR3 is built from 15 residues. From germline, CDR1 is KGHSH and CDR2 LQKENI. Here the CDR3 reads CASSKPVRWTDTQYF. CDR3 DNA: TGTGCCAGCTCTAAACCAGTCAGGTGGACAGATACGCAGTATTTT.

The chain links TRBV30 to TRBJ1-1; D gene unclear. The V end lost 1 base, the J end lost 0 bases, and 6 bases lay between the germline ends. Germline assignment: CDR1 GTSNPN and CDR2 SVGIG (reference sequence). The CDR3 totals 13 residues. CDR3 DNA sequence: TGTGCCTGGAGTGACAACATGAACACTGAAGCTTTCTTT. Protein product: CAWSDNMNTEAFF. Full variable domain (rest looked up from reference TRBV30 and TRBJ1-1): SQTIHQWPATLVQPVGSPLSLECTVEGTSNPNLYWYRQAAGRGLQLLFYSVGIGQISSEVPQNLSASRPQDRQFILSSKKLLLSDSGFYLCAWSDNMNTEAFFGQGTRLTVV.